Reported below is one T cell receptor (beta chain). The data stem from a study of blood T cell repertoires in COVID-19. The study drew participants aged about 18 to 89 years from fewer than 30 US areas. Each participant's cohort was designated according to participant-reported clinical history. In Cohort 3, a recovered donor had either two negative PCRs, clearance, or symptom resolution. Germline V gene sequence: CDR1 SGHAT, CDR2 FQNNGV. The CDR3 length is 14 residues. After removal of 5 bases from V and 5 bases from J, the junction contained 8 bases not matched to a gene. Assay used: immunoSEQ multiplex PCR; TCRdb lists only in-frame clones, some missing. The sample lists roughly 380,000 clones; 87% were seen once.

This chain uses TRBV11-2 with TRBJ2-5; 7 bases agree with TRBD2. The sequence was collected from a woman younger than 45 who had recovered from COVID-19. The sample taken for sequencing was PBMCs or T cells enriched from blood (not recorded which). CDR3 sequence reads: CASSSGLVGETQYF. For the CDR3, the DNA is TGTGCCAGCAGCAGCGGACTAGTTGGGGAGACCCAGTACTTC.